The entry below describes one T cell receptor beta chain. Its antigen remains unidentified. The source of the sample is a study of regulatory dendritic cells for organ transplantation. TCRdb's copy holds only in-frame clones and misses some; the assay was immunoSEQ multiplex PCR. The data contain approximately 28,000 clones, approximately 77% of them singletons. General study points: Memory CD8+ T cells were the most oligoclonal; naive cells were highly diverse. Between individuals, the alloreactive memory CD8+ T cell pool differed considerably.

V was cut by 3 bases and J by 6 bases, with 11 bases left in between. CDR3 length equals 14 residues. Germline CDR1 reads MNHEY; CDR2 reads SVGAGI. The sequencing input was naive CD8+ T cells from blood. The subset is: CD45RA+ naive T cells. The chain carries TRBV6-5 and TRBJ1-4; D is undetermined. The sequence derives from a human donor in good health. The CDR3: CASSYTSYDEKLFF. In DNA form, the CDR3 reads TGTGCCAGCAGTTATACGAGTTATGATGAAAAACTGTTTTTT.